These T cell receptor beta chains were read from a single sample in a study of beta chain features in type 1 diabetes. TCRdb's copy holds only in-frame clones and misses some; the assay was immunoSEQ multiplex PCR. The data contain under 900,000 clones, roughly 15% of them singletons. Sequenced input: naive CD4+ T cells from blood. The receptors stem from a woman under 30 in good health. The CDR3 runs from the conserved cysteine through the conserved F or W. A D gene is named only where the DNA matches it firmly. Only part of the rows carry a size: once, few, many, or a class if the clone is expanded.

J: TRBJ2-1
D: -
size: few
V: TRBV4-2
CDR3: CASSQSPQGLRNEQFF
DNA: TGTGCCAGCAGCCAATCACCCCAAGGACTACGGAATGAGCAGTTCTTC

J: TRBJ2-1
D: TRBD2
size: -
V: TRBV4-3
CDR3: CASSQEWASGRSGYEQFF
DNA: TGCGCCAGCAGCCAAGAATGGGCTAGCGGGAGGTCGGGATATGAGCAGTTCTTC

J: TRBJ2-7
D: TRBD2
size: -
V: TRBV2
CDR3: CASRSTGTSGRTVQYF
DNA: TGTGCCAGCAGGTCAACCGGGACTAGCGGGAGGACTGTGCAGTACTTC

J: TRBJ2-5
D: TRBD1
size: few
V: TRBV4-1
CDR3: CASSHQGRQGPRETQYF
DNA: TGCGCCAGCAGCCACCAGGGCCGACAGGGGCCGAGAGAGACCCAGTACTTC

J: TRBJ2-1
D: -
size: -
V: TRBV4-2
CDR3: CASSPSLGYNEQFF
DNA: TGTGCCAGCAGCCCCTCCCTGGGATACAATGAGCAGTTCTTC

J: TRBJ2-2
D: TRBD1
size: few
V: TRBV11-2
CDR3: CASSLVGTGPAGELFF
DNA: TGTGCCAGCAGCTTAGTTGGGACAGGGCCCGCCGGGGAGCTGTTTTTT

J: TRBJ2-7
D: -
size: -
V: TRBV7-9
CDR3: CASSLSAGREQYF
DNA: TGTGCCAGCAGCCTGTCCGCAGGCCGCGAGCAGTACTTC

J: TRBJ1-3
D: TRBD1
size: -
V: TRBV7-9
CDR3: CASSLYRQGDGNTIYF
DNA: TGTGCCAGCAGCCTATACCGACAGGGTGATGGAAACACCATATATTTT

J: TRBJ2-1
D: TRBD2
size: few
V: TRBV27
CDR3: CASMQLRTSGADIVNEQFF
DNA: TGTGCCAGCATGCAATTGAGGACTAGCGGGGCCGACATAGTCAATGAGCAGTTCTTC

J: TRBJ2-7
D: -
size: -
V: TRBV28
CDR3: CASSLGGGAREQYF
DNA: TGTGCCAGCAGTTTAGGAGGGGGCGCGAGGGAGCAGTACTTC

J: TRBJ2-2
D: TRBD1
size: -
V: TRBV5-1
CDR3: CASSARQGAFFGELFF
DNA: TGCGCCAGCAGCGCCAGACAGGGGGCGTTCTTCGGGGAGCTGTTTTTT

J: TRBJ2-7
D: -
size: few
V: TRBV11-2
CDR3: CASSRTEFYEQYF
DNA: TGTGCCAGCAGCCGGACAGAATTCTACGAGCAGTACTTC

J: TRBJ1-4
D: TRBD1
size: -
V: TRBV2
CDR3: CASTPTGYGEKLFF
DNA: TGTGCCAGCACTCCGACAGGGTACGGAGAAAAACTGTTTTTT

J: TRBJ2-7
D: -
size: -
V: TRBV29-1
CDR3: CPEGWVSYEQYF
DNA: TGCCCCGAAGGGTGGGTCTCCTACGAGCAGTACTTC

J: TRBJ2-5
D: -
size: -
V: TRBV28
CDR3: CASSLGSLRETQYF
DNA: TGTGCCAGCAGTTTGGGATCTCTGCGGGAGACCCAGTACTTC